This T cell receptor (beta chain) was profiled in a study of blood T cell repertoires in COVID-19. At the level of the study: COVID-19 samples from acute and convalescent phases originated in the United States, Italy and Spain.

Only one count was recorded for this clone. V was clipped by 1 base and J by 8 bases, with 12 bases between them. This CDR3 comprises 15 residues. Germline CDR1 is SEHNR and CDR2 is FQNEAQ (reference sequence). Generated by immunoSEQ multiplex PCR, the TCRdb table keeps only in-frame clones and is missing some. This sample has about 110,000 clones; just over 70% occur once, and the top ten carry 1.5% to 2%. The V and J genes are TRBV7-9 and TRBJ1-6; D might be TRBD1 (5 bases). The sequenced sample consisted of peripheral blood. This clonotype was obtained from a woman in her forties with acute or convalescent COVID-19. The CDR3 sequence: CASSLEAPGDSPLHF. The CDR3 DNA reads TGTGCCAGCAGCTTAGAGGCGCCGGGGGATTCACCCCTCCACTTT.